The clone carrying this T cell receptor (beta chain) has only a few counts. Healthy Russian Caucasian donors spanned ages about 6 to 100 years. V lost 6 bases and J lost 2, with 16 bases in between. The CDR3 has 15 residues. Primed by a sample-barcoded 5' primer and a J-beta primer mix, a second PCR proceeded for 7 to 11 cycles. Template switching added a 12-random-nucleotide identifier to every cDNA molecule. Each CDR3 protein gets one entry after TCRdb re-called the 5' RACE reads with MiXCR. The table includes some 1.5 million distinct CDR3 sequences, 28% detected once. These data are taken from a study of blood T cells in healthy people across ages.

Sequencing input: blood. The receptor comes from a woman younger than 45 in good health. The chain uses TRBV12-3 or TRBV12-4 and TRBJ1-2, with D hard to call. The CDR3 DNA reads TGTGCCAGCAGCCTCTCCCTCGGACTCAACTATGGCTACACCTTC. This encodes CASSLSLGLNYGYTF.